These T cell receptor beta chains were read from a single sample in a study of T cells in Graves' hyperthyroidism and ophthalmopathy. TCRdb called the multiplex PCR reads again in MiXCR, with one record for every CDR3 protein. The sample yields some 400,000 distinct CDR3 sequences, over 15% seen once. Material for sequencing was blood. Every receptor here comes from a woman under 30 with Graves' hyperthyroidism. The CDR3 runs from the conserved cysteine through the conserved F or W. D genes are given only for firm matches. Rows may omit the clone size; those that give it use once, few, many or a size class.

D,size,length,V,J,DNA,CDR3
-,-,13,TRBV25-1,TRBJ1-1,TGTGCCAGCAGTGGGGGACCGACCACTGAGGCTTTCTTT,CASSGGPTTEAFF
-,many,14,TRBV12-3/TRBV12-4,TRBJ1-2,TGTGCCAGCAGTTTCGGGACGGAGGGGTTCGGCTACACCTTC,CASSFGTEGFGYTF
-,many,14,TRBV12-3/TRBV12-4,TRBJ1-1,TGTGCCAGCAGTTCCCCAGTCCAGGGAACTGAAGCTTTCTTT,CASSSPVQGTEAFF
TRBD2,-,14,TRBV6-1,TRBJ2-7,TGTGCCAGCAGAGAAGCGGGAGGGCCTTACGAGCAGTACTTC,CASREAGGPYEQYF
TRBD1,few,14,TRBV5-1,TRBJ2-3,TGCGCCAGCAGCTCGACAGGGAGCACAGATACGCAGTATTTT,CASSSTGSTDTQYF
-,once,19,TRBV6-2/TRBV6-3,TRBJ1-5,TGTGCCAGCAGAGTACTAAGAGCCTTGGGGGGCAATAGCAATCAGCCCCAGCATTTT,CASRVLRALGGNSNQPQHF
TRBD1,many,13,TRBV11-2,TRBJ1-2,TGTGCCAGCAGTATGGACAGGGACTATGGCTACACCTTC,CASSMDRDYGYTF
-,many,15,TRBV6-1,TRBJ1-2,TGTGCCAGCATCCGCGCCGGGACCCTGAGGTATGGCTACACCTTC,CASIRAGTLRYGYTF
-,-,15,TRBV6-2/TRBV6-3,TRBJ1-5,TGTGCCAGCAGTGAGGGCGCAGGGAGGTATCAGCCCCAGCATTTT,CASSEGAGRYQPQHF
-,few,15,TRBV28,TRBJ1-6,TGTGCCAGCAGTTTTGAGGGGTCCTATAATTCACCCCTCCACTTT,CASSFEGSYNSPLHF
-,many,12,TRBV7-9,TRBJ2-2,TGTGCCAGCAGCTTAGCAGTCGGGGAGCTGTTTTTT,CASSLAVGELFF
TRBD2,many,12,TRBV12-3/TRBV12-4,TRBJ2-5,TGTGCCAGCTGCGGGGGGGCAGAGACCCAGTACTTC,CASCGGAETQYF
-,many,13,TRBV12-3/TRBV12-4,TRBJ2-7,TGTGCCAGCAGTTTACAGGACTCCTACGAGCAGTACTTC,CASSLQDSYEQYF
-,many,15,TRBV7-9,TRBJ2-7,TGTGCCAGCAGCTTAGAGGCAGGCATCTCCTACGAGCAGTACTTC,CASSLEAGISYEQYF
TRBD2,many,14,TRBV14,TRBJ2-5,TGTGCCAGGATAACTAGCGGGGAGCAAGAGACCCAGTACTTC,CARITSGEQETQYF
-,few,17,TRBV7-6,TRBJ2-5,TGTGCCAGCAGCCCCCACAGGGCCGTCAGGTTTCAAGAGACCCAGTACTTC,CASSPHRAVRFQETQYF
-,-,10,TRBV28,TRBJ1-2,TGTGCCACCAGAAAATATGGCTTCACCTTC,CATRKYGFTF
TRBD1,many,14,TRBV29-1,TRBJ2-7,TGCAGCGTGGCGGGGACAGGGGATTTATACGAGCAGTACTTC,CSVAGTGDLYEQYF
-,many,14,TRBV7-9,TRBJ1-1,TGTGCCAGCAGCTTAAAGGGGGATCGCACTGAAGCTTTCTTT,CASSLKGDRTEAFF
-,many,15,TRBV5-1,TRBJ2-5,TGCGCCAGCAGCAAGGGGGGGCCGCTAACAGAGACCCAGTACTTC,CASSKGGPLTETQYF
-,many,14,TRBV27,TRBJ2-5,TGTGCCAGCAGTTCTTTCCCAGGCGAGGTGACCCAGTACTTC,CASSSFPGEVTQYF
TRBD1,-,15,TRBV6-5,TRBJ1-1,TGTGCCAGCAGTTACTCGGACAGGTTGAACACTGAAGCTTTCTTT,CASSYSDRLNTEAFF
TRBD1,many,14,TRBV20-1,TRBJ1-3,TGCAGTGCTATCCAGGGGGCGGCTGGAAACACCATATATTTT,CSAIQGAAGNTIYF
TRBD1,many,15,TRBV6-1,TRBJ2-5,TGTGCCAGCAGTGACCAGACAGGGGGCTGGGAGACCCAGTACTTC,CASSDQTGGWETQYF
-,many,13,TRBV20-1,TRBJ1-2,TGCAGTGCTAGAGATGCCGCTTACTATGGCTACACCTTC,CSARDAAYYGYTF
TRBD1,many,16,TRBV24-1,TRBJ2-2,TGTGCCACCAGTGATACAGGGGCCCCGAACACCGGGGAGCTGTTTTTT,CATSDTGAPNTGELFF
TRBD1,many,15,TRBV5-1,TRBJ2-5,TGCGCCAGCAGCCCACAGGGGGCGTCGGGAGAGACCCAGTACTTC,CASSPQGASGETQYF
-,-,15,TRBV15,TRBJ1-5,TGTGCCACCAGCAGAGATCAGAAGAGCGATCAGCCCCAGCATTTT,CATSRDQKSDQPQHF
-,many,15,TRBV19,TRBJ1-1,TGTGCCAGTAGCCCAGGTACGGCGATGAACACTGAAGCTTTCTTT,CASSPGTAMNTEAFF
-,many,14,TRBV12-3/TRBV12-4,TRBJ2-7,TGTGCCAGCAGTCTCTCCGGGCCCCATGGGGAGCAGTACTTC,CASSLSGPHGEQYF
-,many,17,TRBV6-5,TRBJ2-2,TGTGCCAGCAGTTATGTATCTAGACAGCCGAACACCGGGGAGCTGTTTTTT,CASSYVSRQPNTGELFF
-,many,15,TRBV11-1,TRBJ1-1,TGTGCCAGCAGCTTAGGGTTCGGGGCGGACACTGAAGCTTTCTTT,CASSLGFGADTEAFF
-,many,13,TRBV29-1,TRBJ1-1,TGCAGCTTTACATGGGACACCAACACTGAAGCTTTCTTT,CSFTWDTNTEAFF
-,many,13,TRBV7-2,TRBJ1-2,TGTGCCAGCAGACCTGACAGCCCCTATGGCTACACCTTC,CASRPDSPYGYTF
-,many,16,TRBV10-3,TRBJ1-2,TGTGCCATCAGTGAGGGGCGGAAGGCCCTACACGATGGCTACACCTTC,CAISEGRKALHDGYTF
-,-,16,TRBV7-3,TRBJ2-2,TGTGCCAGCAGCCGTACCCTATCGATTAACACCGGGGAGCTGTTTTTT,CASSRTLSINTGELFF
TRBD1,few,17,TRBV10-3,TRBJ1-3,TGTGCCATCAGTGAACGGGGACAGCAAATCTCTGGAAACACCATATATTTT,CAISERGQQISGNTIYF
-,many,13,TRBV7-9,TRBJ2-5,TGTGCCAGCAGCTTACCCAGCCAAGAGACCCAGTACTTC,CASSLPSQETQYF
-,many,16,TRBV6-5,TRBJ1-3,TGTGCCAGCACTCCGCGGGACACGAGCTCTGGAAACACCATATATTTT,CASTPRDTSSGNTIYF
-,many,13,TRBV28,TRBJ1-1,TGTGCCAGCACGGAGGACAGGAACACTGAAGCTTTCTTT,CASTEDRNTEAFF
TRBD1,many,15,TRBV11-2,TRBJ2-7,TGTGCCAGCAGCTCACCCCGGACAGGGTGGTACGAGCAGTACTTC,CASSSPRTGWYEQYF
-,many,15,TRBV7-9,TRBJ2-6,TGTGCCAGCAGCTTATACGGGGCTGGGGCCAACGTCCTGACTTTC,CASSLYGAGANVLTF
-,many,14,TRBV7-2,TRBJ1-2,TGTGCCAGCAGCCCGTATTTGACTAACTATGGCTACACCTTC,CASSPYLTNYGYTF
-,many,14,TRBV20-1,TRBJ2-5,TGCAGTGCGCCGACTCAGGGGTCCCTTGGGACCCAGTACTTC,CSAPTQGSLGTQYF
TRBD1,-,15,TRBV15,TRBJ2-5,TGTGCCGCCAGCAGCTGGGACAGGGGCCAAGAGACCCAGTACTTC,CAASSWDRGQETQYF
-,many,11,TRBV5-1,TRBJ1-2,TGCGCCAGCGGGACCGAATTTGGCTACACCTTC,CASGTEFGYTF
-,-,18,TRBV19,TRBJ1-1,TGTGCCAGTAGTCAAGGGTATAGTGGGCCCCCAATTAACACTGAAGCTTTCTTT,CASSQGYSGPPINTEAFF
TRBD1,many,18,TRBV6-4,TRBJ1-1,TGTGCCAGCAGTCTAAATCGTCCGGGACAGGGATTCCACACTGAAGCTTTCTTT,CASSLNRPGQGFHTEAFF
-,many,12,TRBV28,TRBJ1-1,TGTGCCAGCAAAGAGGTTAACACTGAAGCTTTCTTT,CASKEVNTEAFF
TRBD1,many,14,TRBV20-1,TRBJ1-5,TGCAGTGCGATGGACAGGGTCACCAATCAGCCCCAGCATTTT,CSAMDRVTNQPQHF
-,many,16,TRBV19,TRBJ2-2,TGTGCCAGTAGTATACTGCGGGGGCGGTCGACCGGGGAGCTGTTTTTT,CASSILRGRSTGELFF
-,-,14,TRBV12-3/TRBV12-4,TRBJ1-1,TGTGCCAGCAGTCAAGGGACAATCAACACTGAAGCTTTCTTT,CASSQGTINTEAFF
-,many,18,TRBV7-8,TRBJ2-2,TGTGCCAGCAGCTTAGCGCTCAGACCTAACCTGAACACCGGGGAGCTGTTTTTT,CASSLALRPNLNTGELFF